One and the same sample provided the 16 T cell receptor beta chains below, sequenced in a study of T cells in localized non-small cell lung cancer. Assay used: immunoSEQ multiplex PCR; TCRdb lists only in-frame clones, some missing. The profile shows almost 65,000 clones, 90% of them singletons. The source material was peripheral blood, sampled before any cancer treatment. The receptors come from a woman aged 35-75 years with stage I lung adenocarcinoma.

This chain uses TRBV9 with TRBJ1-1, with TRBD1 as a possible D gene (6 bases). Germline V gene data show CDR1 as SGDLS and CDR2 as YYNGEE. Trimming left V 4 bases short and J 10 bases short, with 14 bases between. This CDR3 is 12 amino acids long. The CDR3 reads CASSRGGQGAFF. CDR3 coding DNA: TGTGCCAGCAGCCGAGGGGGGCAGGGAGCTTTCTTT.

This rearrangement joins TRBV2 to TRBJ2-1; 9 positions match TRBD1. The CDR3 is 14 residues long. Unmatched junction bases numbered 1, after V lost 0 bases and J lost 7 bases. CDR1 and CDR2 from the germline V gene are SNHLY and FYNNEI. CDR3 DNA sequence: TGTGCCAGCAGTGAAGCTGGGACAGGGAATGAGCAGTTCTTC. Amino acids: CASSEAGTGNEQFF.

The V and J genes are TRBV21-1 and TRBJ1-5. TRBV21-1 is described as a pseudogene. The CDR3 consists of 13 residues. Here the CDR3 DNA reads TGTGCCAGCAGCATGGACAGCAATCAGCCCCAGCATTTT. It specifies CASSMDSNQPQHF.

CDR3 sequence reads: CASSSTGTSYGYTF. In nucleotides, the CDR3 is TGTGCCAGCAGTTCTACAGGGACCTCCTATGGCTACACCTTC. The chain joins TRBV5-5 to TRBJ1-2; D possibly corresponds to TRBD1 (6 bases). Trimming took 5 bases from V and 4 from J, leaving 15 bases between them. Germline V gives CDR1 SGHKS, CDR2 YYEKEE (reference sequence). There are 14 residues in the CDR3.

The V call is TRBV28, the J call TRBJ1-5; 9 nucleotides align to TRBD1. Germline V gene sequence: CDR1 MDHEN, CDR2 SYDVKM. This CDR3 has 17 residues. Trimming removed 8 bases from V and 0 bases from J; junction bases left unmatched: 11. The CDR3 coding sequence is TGTGCCAGCCTCAGGGAACAGGGGGCTGGTAGCAATCAGCCCCAGCATTTT. Its translation: CASLREQGAGSNQPQHF.

This chain connects TRBV7-6 to TRBJ1-6; TRBD1 might be the D (6 bases). Trimming shortened V by 2 bases and J by 10 bases, and 15 bases separated the two germline ends. There are 15 residues in the CDR3. The germline CDR1 and CDR2 sequences are SGHVS and FNYEAQ. CDR3 nucleotide sequence: TGTGCCAGCAGCTTAACCGGGGGCATAAGATCACCCCTCCACTTT. This sequence encodes CASSLTGGIRSPLHF.

V gene TRBV27 combines with J gene TRBJ1-4; D is ambiguous. The CDR3 is 13 amino acids. Germline assignment: CDR1 MNHEY and CDR2 SMNVEV (reference sequence). V lost 6 bases, J lost 7 bases, and 12 bases lay in between. DNA for the CDR3: TGTGCCAGCAGACCCCGTGGTTTTGAAAAACTGTTTTTT. Amino acid sequence: CASRPRGFEKLFF.

The V and J genes are TRBV9 and TRBJ2-7; D ambiguous. The germline V gene has CDR1 SGDLS and CDR2 YYNGEE. This CDR3 contains 11 residues. V was cut by 0 bases and J by 7 bases, with 5 bases left in between. The CDR3 here is CASSVGREQYF. CDR3 DNA sequence: TGTGCCAGCAGCGTAGGTCGAGAGCAGTACTTC.

V and J are TRBV11-2 and TRBJ1-1; 7 bases match TRBD1. V was clipped by 3 bases and J by 5 bases; unmatched bases: 9. The CDR3 length is 15 residues. Germline CDR1 is SGHAT and CDR2 is FQNNGV. The CDR3 nucleotides are TGTGCCAGCAGCTTCTCAGGGGGAAGTGGGACTGAAGCTTTCTTT. Translation: CASSFSGGSGTEAFF.

Turning to this clone: At the DNA level, this CDR3 is encoded by other sequences in the same sample as well. This chain joins TRBV2 and TRBJ2-2; TRBD2 is a possible D gene (5 bases). This CDR3 is built from 15 residues. CDR1 SNHLY and CDR2 FYNNEI come from the germline V gene. Trimming stripped 11 bases from V and 0 bases from J, with 16 bases between. CDR3 amino acids: CAGESGLSNTGELFF. DNA of the CDR3: TGTGCCGGGGAGTCGGGATTATCGAACACCGGGGAGCTGTTTTTT.

This chain connects TRBV7-9 to TRBJ2-7; D call uncertain. The CDR3 is 12 amino acids. Trimming stripped 3 bases from V and 2 bases from J, with 5 bases between. The germline V gene has CDR1 SEHNR and CDR2 FQNEAQ (reference sequence). The CDR3 region is CASSFSAYEQYF. CDR3 nucleotide sequence: TGTGCCAGCAGCTTTTCGGCCTACGAGCAGTACTTC.

V usage is TRBV7-2 and J usage is TRBJ2-1, with 7 nucleotides matching TRBD1. Germline V gives CDR1 SGHTA, CDR2 FQGNSA. Germline trimming cut 5 bases from V and 2 bases from J; bases unmatched to any gene: 6. This CDR3 contains 15 residues. CDR3 sequence reads: CASSLQGSPYNEQFF. CDR3 DNA sequence: TGTGCCAGCAGCCTACAGGGGAGCCCCTACAATGAGCAGTTCTTC.

V and J are TRBV2 and TRBJ2-3, with 11 nucleotides matching TRBD1. CDR3 length: 15 amino acids. Per germline, CDR1 SNHLY and CDR2 FYNNEI. The J segment lost 2 bases and the V segment lost 6 bases, leaving 4 bases of the junction unmatched. The CDR3 protein is CASSGGQGDTDTQYF. In nucleotides, the CDR3 is TGTGCCAGCAGCGGGGGACAGGGGGACACAGATACGCAGTATTTT.

This chain connects TRBV23-1 to TRBJ1-5; no definite D call. TRBV23-1 is an ORF for which the function is uncertain. CDR3 length: 13 residues. The V end was cut by 2 bases, the J end by 2 bases, with 4 bases between. Here the CDR3 DNA reads TGCGCCAGCAGTCAAGCCTGCAATCAGCCCCAGCATTTT. Amino acid sequence: CASSQACNQPQHF.

This chain links TRBV5-1 with TRBJ1-2, with D possibly TRBD1 on 5 matching bases. CDR1 is SGHRS and CDR2 is YFSETQ in the germline V gene. The CDR3 length is 12 residues. Deletions cut 3 bases from V and 2 bases from J, with 5 bases between. Here the CDR3 DNA reads TGCGCCAGCAGCTGGGACAACTATGGCTACACCTTC. Amino acid sequence: CASSWDNYGYTF.

This chain connects TRBV5-1 to TRBJ1-3, with D unresolved. The CDR3 sequence is 16 residues long. V was pared by 0 bases and J by 0 bases, with 10 bases between. Germline CDR1 reads SGHRS; CDR2 reads YFSETQ. The CDR3, as DNA: TGCGCCAGCAGCTTGGTGGGCAGCAACTCTGGAAACACCATATATTTT. Its protein is CASSLVGSNSGNTIYF.